This T cell receptor beta chain comes out of a study of blood T cell repertoires in COVID-19. Germline values: CDR1 MDHEN, CDR2 SYDVKM. J gave up 1 base and V 6 bases, and 17 bases lay outside the gene matches. The CDR3 sequence is 18 residues long. The data were produced by immunoSEQ multiplex PCR, yet TCRdb's version contains in-frame clones alone and is incomplete. Altogether fewer than 100,000 clones are present, around 90% being singletons, with the ten largest covering around 0.8%. The sequencing input was peripheral blood. This chain uses TRBV28 with TRBJ1-2; 7 nucleotides agree with TRBD1. The origin of this receptor is a woman at least 80 years old with acute or convalescent COVID-19. Here the CDR3 reads CASSLGDRTTEVNYGYTF. The CDR3 DNA sequence: TGTGCCAGCAGCCTAGGGGACAGAACGACCGAGGTTAACTATGGCTACACCTTC.